The source of this T cell receptor beta chain is a study of T-cell reconstitution after alpha-beta-depleted transplantation in children. As it was prepared, the TCRbeta library received unique molecular identifiers. TCRdb reprocessed the PCR reads via MiXCR and lists one record per CDR3 protein. The sample records approximately 340,000 distinct CDR3 sequences, approximately 10% being singletons. This material consisted of PBMCs from the stem cell graft donor, taken from the stem cell graft. The receptor's source is a human donor who donated a stem cell graft to a child with acute lymphoblastic leukemia.

CDR3 nucleotide sequence: TGCGCCAGCAGCGCCGACGTAGACAATGAGCAGTTCTTC. Translating gives CASSADVDNEQFF. This sequence joins TRBV5-1 and TRBJ2-1, with D unresolved. The CDR3 is made up of 13 amino acids. Germline V lookup: CDR1 SGHRS, CDR2 YFSETQ. V lost 4 bases, J lost 5 bases, and 10 bases lay in between.